This TCR beta chain is drawn from a study of shared clonotypes between healthy human individuals. Within Nashville, Tennessee resided all donors, each a Caucasian adult. Study-wide results and caveats: Tissues were not sampled, only blood, and their repertoires likely differ. Donors were few, which limited the genetic and exposure-history diversity represented.

For sorted subsets, approximately 0.2 ug DNA per replicate equaled roughly 30,000 T cell genomes. Sequenced by immunoSEQ multiplex PCR; TCRdb stores in-frame clones only, minus some. The table has 300,000 to 350,000 clones, about 70% seen once. Trimming cost V 8 bases and J 8 bases, with 12 bases left between them. CDR1 is SNHLY, CDR2 FYNNEI, per germline. The length of the CDR3 is 11 residues. As for this clone: Its antigen is undetermined.

The chain employs TRBV2 and TRBJ1-1; D not certain. The origin of this receptor is a man younger than 45 in good health. The sequenced sample was memory CD4+ T cells sorted from blood. Described subset: CD45RA-negative fraction. The CDR3 DNA reads as TGTGCCAGCGAAAGGGTCTTCGAAGCTTTCTTT. It codes for CASERVFEAFF.